The 27 T cell receptor beta chains given below trace back to one sample, sequenced in a study of cytomegalovirus exposure and HLA in healthy donors. The PCR made use of 60 Vbeta and 13 Jbeta primers. Clones were sequenced by immunoSEQ multiplex PCR, and TCRdb holds only the in-frame ones, with some missing. In the table there are approximately 140,000 clones, approximately 77% of which are singletons. Sample: PBMCs. These receptors were obtained from a woman aged 60 to 75 in good health and CMV-seronegative.

The sample holds a few counts of this clone. The chain links TRBV6-1 to TRBJ1-5, with 8 bases identical to TRBD1. This CDR3 comprises 15 residues. Per germline, CDR1 MNHNS and CDR2 SASEGT. Trimming cost V 4 bases and J 4 bases; bases outside gene matches: 6. The CDR3 reads CASSVKQGGNQPQHF. CDR3 nucleotides: TGTGCCAGCAGTGTGAAACAGGGGGGAAATCAGCCCCAGCATTTT.

The V call is TRBV19, the J call TRBJ1-1; 8 bases are shared with TRBD1. The germline V gene has CDR1 LNHDA and CDR2 SQIVND (reference sequence). The CDR3 runs 17 residues. The J segment lost 2 bases and the V segment lost 0 bases, leaving 8 bases of the junction unmatched. The CDR3 nucleotides are TGTGCCAGTAGTATAGATTTCGGAACAGGGGGTAACACTGAAGCTTTCTTT. Protein: CASSIDFGTGGNTEAFF.

The V call is TRBV15, the J call TRBJ1-2, with D uncertain. Trimming stripped 0 bases from V and 4 bases from J, with 9 bases between. The germline gives CDR1 LNHNV, CDR2 YYDKDF (reference sequence). CDR3 length: 14 amino acids. CDR3 sequence (DNA): TGTGCCACCAGCAGAGATGAGGTTTTCTATGGCTACACCTTC. Protein sequence: CATSRDEVFYGYTF.

This clone came up once. The CDR3 region has the DNA TGTGCCAGCAGCCAACACAGGGTTCGCTATGGCTACACCTTC. Translation: CASSQHRVRYGYTF. This rearrangement joins TRBV14 to TRBJ1-2, with a tentative D call TRBD1 (6 bases). Germline V gene lookup returns CDR1 SGHDN and CDR2 FVKESK. The CDR3 contains 14 residues. The V end was cut by 2 bases, the J end by 4 bases, with 11 bases between. The complete variable domain, with remaining parts taken from reference TRBV14 and TRBJ1-2, reads EAGVTQFPSHSVIEKGQTVTLRCDPISGHDNLYWYRRVMGKEIKFLLHFVKESKQDESGMPNNRFLAERTGGTYSTLKVQPAELEDSGVYFCASSQHRVRYGYTFGSGTRLTVV.

The sample holds a few counts of this clone. The chain links TRBV18 to TRBJ1-1; D is undetermined. V lost 2 bases, J lost 5 bases, and 15 bases lay in between. Per germline, CDR1 KGHSH and CDR2 LQKENI. This CDR3 comprises 15 residues. CDR3: CASSPTGIPLTEAFF. CDR3 nucleotides: TGTGCCAGCTCACCAACGGGGATCCCACTAACTGAAGCTTTCTTT.

This clone was detected only a few times. The rearrangement links TRBV10-3 to TRBJ2-7; TRBD1 might be the D (6 bases). Trimming cost V 5 bases and J 0 bases, with 14 bases left between them. The CDR3 contains 15 residues. Germline V gene data show CDR1 as ENHRY and CDR2 as SYGVKD. The DNA of the CDR3 is TGTGCCATCAGTCAGAGGACAGCGAGCTCCTACGAGCAGTACTTC. Its protein is CAISQRTASSYEQYF.

This chain connects TRBV19 to TRBJ2-1, with D maybe TRBD2 (5 bases). In germline, CDR1 is LNHDA, CDR2 SQIVND (reference sequence). Trimming took 4 bases from V and 0 from J, leaving 13 bases between them. The CDR3 runs to 16 residues. Written as DNA, the CDR3 is TGTGCCAGTAGTAGCACTAGGCGGAGCTCCTACAATGAGCAGTTCTTC. Its protein product is CASSSTRRSSYNEQFF. Based on the CDR3 plus reference TRBV19 and TRBJ2-1, the full variable domain is DGGITQSPKYLFRKEGQNVTLSCEQNLNHDAMYWYRQDPGQGLRLIYYSQIVNDFQKGDIAEGYSVSREKKESFPLTVTSAQKNPTAFYLCASSSTRRSSYNEQFFGPGTRLTVL.

A few counts support this clone. V and J are TRBV19 and TRBJ2-5, with 9 bases lining up with TRBD1. The DNA matches TRBJ2-7 better at its end, which makes the J call doubtful. Germline V gene sequence: CDR1 LNHDA, CDR2 SQIVND (reference sequence). The CDR3 has 14 amino acids. The CDR3 is CASRGGQGTYEQYF. The CDR3 DNA reads TGTGCCAGTAGGGGCGGACAGGGGACGTACGAGCAGTACTTC.

This chain links TRBV19 with TRBJ2-1, with TRBD2 matching 9 bases. V was clipped by 4 bases and J by 7 bases; unmatched bases: 2. The germline V gene has CDR1 LNHDA and CDR2 SQIVND (reference sequence). The CDR3 has 13 residues. CDR3 region: CASSTLAGNEQFF. Here the CDR3 DNA reads TGTGCCAGTAGTACCCTAGCGGGGAATGAGCAGTTCTTC.

This clone has more than one count but fewer than ten. The V gene is TRBV7-6, the J gene TRBJ2-3, with D maybe TRBD2 (6 bases). CDR1 and CDR2 (germline): SGHVS, FNYEAQ. Trimming removed 5 bases from V and 11 bases from J, with 20 bases in between. The CDR3 loop spans 14 amino acids. The CDR3 sequence: CASSPGGLESRQYF. The CDR3 DNA sequence: TGTGCCAGCAGCCCTGGAGGGCTGGAGAGTAGGCAGTATTTT.

V usage is TRBV28 and J usage is TRBJ2-7; 7 bases map to TRBD2. This CDR3 is built from 14 residues. Germline V CDR1 and CDR2: MDHEN, SYDVKM. V lost 7 bases, J lost 1 base, and 7 bases stayed unmatched. The CDR3 region has the DNA TGTGCCAGCATTAGGGGACTACAATCCTACGAGCAGTACTTC. This gives the protein CASIRGLQSYEQYF.

This chain links TRBV7-6 with TRBJ2-1; D gene ambiguous. The germline CDR1 and CDR2 sequences are SGHVS and FNYEAQ. This CDR3 contains 12 residues. Trimming took off 5 bases at V and 5 bases at J, with 7 bases between the two ends. This CDR3 is CASSPFDNEQFF. The CDR3 nucleotides are TGTGCCAGCAGCCCCTTTGACAATGAGCAGTTCTTC.

The CDR3 DNA reads as TGTGCCAGCAGTCCCGCGAGGGCCAGCAATCAGCCCCAGCATTTT. This translates into CASSPARASNQPQHF. The V call is TRBV28, the J call TRBJ1-5; D gene uncertain. Trimming took 5 bases from V and 1 from J, leaving 12 bases between them. CDR3 size: 15 residues. Germline CDR1 MDHEN, CDR2 SYDVKM. The variable domain in full, with the rest retrieved from reference TRBV28 and TRBJ1-5, is DVKVTQSSRYLVKRTGEKVFLECVQDMDHENMFWYRQDPGLGLRLIYFSYDVKMKEKGDIPEGYSVSREKKERFSLILESASTNQTSMYLCASSPARASNQPQHFGDGTRLSIL.

The chain links TRBV5-4 to TRBJ1-2, with 7 bases lining up with TRBD1. V lost 3 bases, J lost 7 bases, and 9 bases stayed unmatched. Germline V gene sequence: CDR1 SGHNT, CDR2 YYREEE (reference sequence). CDR3 length: 14 amino acids. In nucleotides, the CDR3 is TGTGCCAGCAGCTCGTACAGGGGTTTTGGTGGCTACACCTTC. This encodes CASSSYRGFGGYTF.

This chain joins TRBV6-5 and TRBJ1-3; D perhaps matches TRBD1 (6 bases). The CDR3 has 15 amino acids. The germline CDR1 and CDR2 sequences are MNHEY and SVGAGI. Trimming removed 2 bases from V and 7 bases from J, with 15 bases in between. CDR3 residues: CASSYTWDIRNTIYF. CDR3 coding DNA: TGTGCCAGCAGTTACACGTGGGACATTCGGAACACCATATATTTT.

The chain uses TRBV7-6 and TRBJ2-1, with D maybe TRBD2 (7 bases). There are 15 residues in the CDR3. V lost 5 bases and J lost 4, with 15 bases in between. The germline V gene encodes CDR1 SGHVS and CDR2 FNYEAQ. CDR3 amino acids: CASSLWGGGYNEQFF. DNA for the CDR3: TGTGCCAGCAGCCTATGGGGGGGCGGGTACAATGAGCAGTTCTTC. The whole variable domain, remainder taken from reference TRBV7-6 and TRBJ2-1, is GAGVSQSPRYKVTKRGQDVALRCDPISGHVSLYWYRQALGQGPEFLTYFNYEAQQDKSGLPNDRFSAERPEGSISTLTIQRTEQRDSAMYRCASSLWGGGYNEQFFGPGTRLTVL.

The chain joins TRBV9 to TRBJ1-3; 12 bases map to TRBD1. The CDR3 has 14 amino acids. V was pared by 3 bases and J by 6 bases, with 1 base of the junction left unmatched. Germline values: CDR1 SGDLS, CDR2 YYNGEE. CDR3 sequence (DNA): TGTGCCAGCAGCGCGGGACAGGGGGCAAACACCATATATTTT. It yields the protein CASSAGQGANTIYF.

The chain links TRBV7-3 to TRBJ2-1; 10 bases agree with TRBD2. This CDR3 spans 17 amino acids. Germline CDR1 is SGHTA and CDR2 is FQGTGA. Trimming removed 5 bases from V and 2 bases from J; junction bases left unmatched: 9. The CDR3 reads CASSRQPLAGAYNEQFF. DNA of the CDR3: TGTGCCAGCAGCCGCCAGCCCCTAGCGGGGGCCTACAATGAGCAGTTCTTC. The full variable domain, in which reference TRBV7-3 and TRBJ2-1 provide the parts outside the CDR3, is GAGVSQTPSNKVTEKGKYVELRCDPISGHTALYWYRQSLGQGPEFLIYFQGTGAADDSGLPNDRFFAVRPEGSVSTLKIQRTERGDSAVYLCASSRQPLAGAYNEQFFGPGTRLTVL.

The rearrangement uses TRBV5-4 and TRBJ2-5; D perhaps matches TRBD2 (6 bases). The J call is uncertain, as TRBJ2-7 better fits the DNA end. This CDR3 is built from 14 residues. The germline V gene has CDR1 SGHNT and CDR2 YYREEE (reference sequence). DNA of the CDR3: TGTGCCAGCAGCTTCCTAGCGCCAGTCTACGAGCAGTACTTC. This translates into CASSFLAPVYEQYF.

The chain combines TRBV9 with TRBJ1-6; 8 bases map to TRBD1. The V and J ends lost 4 bases and 6 bases, in that order; junction bases with no gene match: 6. Germline lookup yields CDR1 SGDLS and CDR2 YYNGEE. This CDR3 region has 15 residues. Here the CDR3 reads CASSIQGASNSPLHF. As DNA, the CDR3 is TGTGCCAGCAGCATCCAGGGGGCGAGTAATTCACCCCTCCACTTT.

The chain uses TRBV5-1 and TRBJ1-3, with D possibly matching TRBD1 (6 bases). Trimming left V 4 bases short and J 0 bases short, with 11 bases between. The CDR3 covers 15 residues. Germline V gene sequence: CDR1 SGHRS, CDR2 YFSETQ. Written as DNA, the CDR3 is TGCGCCAGCAGCCCGGACAGCCTCTCTGGAAACACCATATATTTT. Protein product: CASSPDSLSGNTIYF.

This chain connects TRBV7-5 to TRBJ2-1; the listed D gene, TRBD2, was not tested against the DNA. TRBV7-5 is classified as a pseudogene. The CDR3 consists of 19 residues. The CDR3 DNA follows: TGTGTCAGAAGCTTATTCTGCTATCTAAGCGGGAGTTTCGACAATGAGCAGTTCTTC. It codes for CVRSLFCYLSGSFDNEQFF.

This chain uses TRBV11-2 with TRBJ2-2; tentatively, D is TRBD1 (5 bases). Germline V lookup: CDR1 SGHAT, CDR2 FQNNGV. The CDR3 spans 15 residues. V lost 2 bases, J lost 1 base, and 8 bases lay in between. CDR3 nucleotide sequence: TGTGCCAGCAGCTTAAGGGGCGGGAACACCGGGGAGCTGTTTTTT. It specifies CASSLRGGNTGELFF. Full variable domain (rest looked up from reference TRBV11-2 and TRBJ2-2): EAGVAQSPRYKIIEKRQSVAFWCNPISGHATLYWYQQILGQGPKLLIQFQNNGVVDDSQLPKDRFSAERLKGVDSTLKIQPAKLEDSAVYLCASSLRGGNTGELFFGEGSRLTVL.

V usage is TRBV7-8 and J usage is TRBJ1-5, with TRBD1 matching over 9 bases. This CDR3 region has 15 residues. V gave up 5 bases and J gave up 7 bases; unmatched junction bases: 9. CDR1 and CDR2 (germline): SGHVS, FQNEAQ. The CDR3 region is CASSLGQGNGQPQHF. CDR3 DNA: TGTGCCAGCAGCCTGGGACAGGGTAATGGGCAGCCCCAGCATTTT.

Worth noting for this clone: Sequence at one end of the junction differs from germline and may be a read error. V and J are TRBV5-1 and TRBJ1-2, with 7 positions matching TRBD1. CDR3 length: 14 residues. The germline V gene encodes CDR1 SGHRS and CDR2 YFSETQ. The CDR3 nucleotides read TGCGCCAGCAGCTTGGGAGGGGACAGCTATGACTACACCTTC. This sequence encodes CASSLGGDSYDYTF.

As regards this clone: One end of the junction is discordant with germline, which a read error may explain. V gene TRBV7-9 combines with J gene TRBJ2-7, with D possibly being TRBD1 (6 bases). CDR3 length: 15 residues. CDR1 is SEHNR, CDR2 FQNEAQ, per germline (reference sequence). The CDR3 DNA sequence: TGTTCCAGCAGCTTAGCAGGACAGTTTCCGAGGGAGCAGTACTTC. Protein sequence: CSSSLAGQFPREQYF.

This chain connects TRBV7-9 to TRBJ2-3; TRBD2 matches at 11 bases. Trimming removed 5 bases from V and 2 bases from J; junction bases left unmatched: 6. There are 16 residues in the CDR3. Germline V CDR1 and CDR2: SEHNR, FQNEAQ (reference sequence). The CDR3 loop is CASSPYSGRATDTQYF. In nucleotides, the CDR3 is TGTGCCAGCAGCCCCTATAGCGGGAGGGCCACAGATACGCAGTATTTT.